This TCR beta chain was sequenced in a study of T cell changes during pregnancy in multiple sclerosis. Germline V CDR1 and CDR2: MNHEY, SMNVEV (reference sequence). The J segment lost 4 bases and the V segment lost 5 bases, leaving 5 bases of the junction unmatched. This CDR3 has 14 amino acids. Data came from immunoSEQ multiplex PCR; TCRdb stores just in-frame clones and leaves some out. The repertoire holds fewer than 150,000 clones, with approximately 96% as singletons. This clone showed up just once. The chain links TRBV27 to TRBJ2-1; TRBD1 matches at 7 bases. The source is a female donor with multiple sclerosis, enrolled in a pregnancy study. The sample consisted of peripheral blood, taken after pregnancy. The CDR3 bases are TGTGCCAGCAGTCTACCGGGACAGTACAATGAGCAGTTCTTC. This translates into CASSLPGQYNEQFF.